These 13 T cell receptor beta chains were all obtained from the same sample, sequenced in a study of T cells in tuberculosis. TCRdb's copy holds only in-frame clones and misses some; the assay was immunoSEQ multiplex PCR. There are 20,000 to 25,000 clones in the sample; approximately 94% occur only once, and 15% to 20% lies in the top ten. Sample: PBMCs. These receptors originate from a donor aged 10-35 years with latent tuberculosis or without tuberculosis infection. Some clones in this sample may be carry-over from other donors' samples.

This chain uses TRBV27 with TRBJ1-2; D remains ambiguous. This CDR3 is built from 14 residues. Between the trimmed V and J ends, which lost 4 bases and 3 bases, there was a span of 12 bases. The germline gives CDR1 MNHEY, CDR2 SMNVEV (reference sequence). CDR3 nucleotides: TGTGCCAGCAGTTCGGCAGCGGCAGACTATGGCTACACCTTC. Translating it yields CASSSAAADYGYTF.

The CDR3 bases are TGTGCCAGTAGTATAGCCAAGAACACTGAAGCTTTCTTT. Its protein is CASSIAKNTEAFF. The chain joins TRBV19 to TRBJ1-1; D is unresolved. The CDR3 spans 13 residues. The V gene lost 1 base and the J gene lost 1 base, with 4 bases spanning the gap. Germline assignment: CDR1 LNHDA and CDR2 SQIVND (reference sequence).

This sequence joins TRBV4-3 and TRBJ2-3, with 10 bases that match TRBD1. Germline V CDR1 and CDR2: LGHNA, YSLEER. V trimming: 3 bases; J trimming: 1 base; junction bases outside the gene matches: 1. This CDR3 comprises 15 residues. The CDR3 sequence: CASSHGTGGTDTQYF. The CDR3 DNA reads TGCGCCAGCAGCCACGGGACAGGGGGCACAGATACGCAGTATTTT.

The CDR3 sequence is CASSLARAFDGYTF. DNA of the CDR3: TGTGCCAGCAGCTTGGCCAGGGCCTTCGATGGCTACACCTTC. The genes are TRBV5-4 and TRBJ1-2, with D possibly TRBD1 on 5 matching bases. Trimming stripped 0 bases from V and 6 bases from J, with 12 bases between. Germline CDR1 reads SGHNT; CDR2 reads YYREEE (reference sequence). CDR3 length: 14 residues.

This clone was found once. The chain joins TRBV11-2 to TRBJ1-1; D gene ambiguous. CDR1 is SGHAT, CDR2 FQNNGV, per germline. The germline V and J ends were trimmed by 4 bases and 0 bases, with 18 bases remaining between them. The CDR3 is made up of 17 amino acids. The CDR3 here is CASSSRVGILMNTEAFF. Here the CDR3 DNA reads TGTGCCAGCAGCTCCCGCGTGGGCATCCTGATGAACACTGAAGCTTTCTTT.

This chain uses TRBV5-1 with TRBJ2-7, with 10 bases lining up with TRBD1. With 1 base clipped from V and 3 bases from J, the junction kept 4 bases outside the gene matches. Germline V CDR1 and CDR2: SGHRS, YFSETQ. The CDR3 covers 15 residues. The CDR3 loop reads CASSLSGQGLYEQYF. The CDR3 nucleotides read TGCGCCAGCAGCTTGTCGGGACAGGGGCTCTACGAGCAGTACTTC.

In its sample, this clone was seen once. This chain's CDR3 is CASGYYYEQYF. Written as DNA, the CDR3 is TGTGCCAGCGGTTACTACTACGAGCAGTACTTC. V gene TRBV27 combines with J gene TRBJ2-7; D is ambiguous. V was cut by 8 bases and J by 3 bases, with 8 bases left in between. CDR1 and CDR2 from the germline V gene are MNHEY and SMNVEV (reference sequence). The CDR3 is 11 residues long.

The gene calls are TRBV9 and TRBJ2-1; D possibly corresponds to TRBD2 (6 bases). V dropped 4 bases and J dropped 4 bases, with 12 bases sitting between them. Germline assignment: CDR1 SGDLS and CDR2 YYNGEE. There are 14 residues in the CDR3. CDR3 in DNA: TGTGCCAGCAGCTCTCGACTAGTTTACAATGAGCAGTTCTTC. It encodes CASSSRLVYNEQFF.

This rearrangement joins TRBV30 to TRBJ1-5; D perhaps matches TRBD1 (6 bases). CDR1 and CDR2 from the germline V gene are GTSNPN and SVGIG (reference sequence). This CDR3 has 13 residues. Trimming took 0 bases from V and 7 from J, leaving 10 bases between them. CDR3 sequence reads: CAWSVGGGQPQHF. The CDR3 nucleotides read TGTGCCTGGAGTGTAGGGGGGGGCCAGCCCCAGCATTTT.

This chain uses TRBV7-8 with TRBJ1-2, with 7 bases lining up with TRBD1. Germline V lookup: CDR1 SGHVS, CDR2 FQNEAQ. With 0 bases clipped from V and 4 bases from J, the junction kept 5 bases outside the gene matches. This CDR3 contains 15 residues. As DNA, the CDR3 is TGTGCCAGCAGCTTAGCGCAGGGGGTGGGCTATGGCTACACCTTC. It is translated as CASSLAQGVGYGYTF.

This chain links TRBV7-3 with TRBJ2-5, with D tentatively TRBD2 (6 bases). Trimming pared 2 bases from V and 1 base from J, leaving 11 bases between. This CDR3 spans 15 amino acids. Germline loops: CDR1 SGHTA, CDR2 FQGTGA. The CDR3 nucleotides read TGTGCCAGCAGCTTACTGGGGGGAGCCCAAGAGACCCAGTACTTC. It specifies CASSLLGGAQETQYF.

This chain joins TRBV29-1 and TRBJ1-1, with a possible D match to TRBD1 (5 bases). V was shortened by 4 bases and J by 0 bases, with 9 bases between the two germline ends. The CDR3 has 13 amino acids. The V gene's germline CDR1 is SQVTM and CDR2 ANQGSEA. The DNA of the CDR3 is TGCAGCGTTGGGCGGGGCATGAACACTGAAGCTTTCTTT. Translated, it gives CSVGRGMNTEAFF.

The chain uses TRBV19 and TRBJ1-6; the match to TRBD1 covers 10 bases. CDR1 and CDR2 (germline): LNHDA, SQIVND (reference sequence). The CDR3 extends over 17 amino acids. After removal of 3 bases from V and 9 bases from J, the junction contained 11 bases not matched to a gene. This CDR3 reads CASSISGSGDRGSPLHF. The CDR3, as DNA: TGTGCCAGTAGTATTTCTGGGAGCGGGGACAGGGGTTCACCCCTCCACTTT.